These T cell receptor beta chains were read from a single sample in a study of blood T cell repertoires in COVID-19. TCRdb's table, derived via immunoSEQ multiplex PCR, lists solely in-frame clones and lacks some. Found here are 200,000 to 250,000 clones, around 90% of them singletons; the top ten hold approximately 1.5%. The sequencing sample was made of peripheral blood. The receptors were gathered from a man between 18 and 35 years old with active or convalescent COVID-19. Both conserved end residues are part of each CDR3. A D gene is named only where the DNA matches it firmly.

d_gene	v_gene	j_gene	CDR3aa	CDR3nt
TRBD2	TRBV24-1	TRBJ2-3	CATSDPGLADRLRYF	TGTGCCACCAGTGACCCCGGACTAGCGGACCGTCTACGGTATTTT
TRBD1	TRBV3-1/TRBV3-2	TRBJ1-6	CASSPGQGDNSPLHF	TGTGCCAGCAGCCCGGGACAGGGGGATAATTCACCCCTCCACTTT
TRBD1	TRBV27	TRBJ2-3	CASSFRDREWVGQYTQYF	TGTGCCAGCAGTTTCCGGGACAGGGAATGGGTGGGACAGTATACGCAGTATTTT
-	TRBV11-2	TRBJ2-1	CASSPQGSYNEQFF	TGTGCCAGCAGCCCGCAAGGGAGCTACAATGAGCAGTTCTTC
-	TRBV28	TRBJ2-2	CASSPATSGHTGELFF	TGTGCCAGCAGTCCCGCCACCTCAGGGCACACCGGGGAGCTGTTTTTT
TRBD1	TRBV30	TRBJ1-4	CAWSVPGGGGEKLFF	TGTGCCTGGAGTGTACCGGGAGGGGGCGGTGAAAAACTGTTTTTT
TRBD1	TRBV11-1	TRBJ2-3	CASSDYRGDTQYF	TGTGCCAGCAGCGACTACAGGGGAGATACGCAGTATTTT
TRBD1	TRBV19	TRBJ1-2	CASSTGTDYGYTF	TGTGCCAGTAGTACAGGGACAGACTATGGCTACACCTTC
-	TRBV28	TRBJ1-2	CASSRGTDYGYTF	TGTGCCAGCAGTCGCGGGACGGACTATGGCTACACCTTC
-	TRBV7-2	TRBJ1-1	CASSVATYTEAFF	TGTGCCAGCAGCGTTGCAACTTACACTGAAGCTTTCTTT
TRBD2	TRBV7-9	TRBJ2-7	CASRLSGTTYEQYF	TGTGCCAGCAGACTAAGCGGGACCACCTACGAGCAGTACTTC
TRBD1	TRBV24-1	TRBJ1-2	CATSDSGQGNYGYTF	TGTGCCACCAGTGATTCGGGACAGGGTAACTATGGCTACACCTTC
TRBD2	TRBV9	TRBJ2-2	CASSSYSGRANTGELFF	TGTGCCAGCAGCTCGTATAGCGGGAGGGCGAACACCGGGGAGCTGTTTTTT
-	TRBV11-1	TRBJ1-1	CASSVDPGNTEAFF	TGTGCCAGCAGCGTCGACCCGGGGAACACTGAAGCTTTCTTT
-	TRBV19	TRBJ2-1	CASSISTRSSYNEQFF	TGTGCCAGTAGTATATCAACGAGGAGCTCCTACAATGAGCAGTTCTTC
-	TRBV5-1	TRBJ1-6	CASSWGEGGSYNSPLHF	TGCGCCAGCAGCTGGGGGGAAGGAGGGTCCTATAATTCACCCCTCCACTTT
-	TRBV5-4	TRBJ1-3	CASSTFDRAGNTIYF	TGTGCCAGCAGCACCTTTGACCGGGCTGGAAACACCATATATTTT
TRBD2	TRBV9	TRBJ2-1	CASSGGLAGWDEQFF	TGTGCCAGCAGCGGAGGACTAGCGGGCTGGGATGAGCAGTTCTTC
-	TRBV10-3	TRBJ2-1	CATLRDTEQFF	TGTGCCACGCTCAGGGACACTGAGCAGTTCTTC
-	TRBV7-2	TRBJ2-1	CASSLVPTSGAEQFF	TGTGCCAGCAGCTTAGTTCCCACTAGTGGTGCTGAGCAGTTCTTC
TRBD1	TRBV30	TRBJ1-4	CAWSHSGQGNEKLFF	TGTGCCTGGTCCCACTCGGGACAGGGGAATGAAAAACTGTTTTTT
TRBD1	TRBV29-1	TRBJ1-6	CSVGAGTGGSPLHF	TGCAGCGTTGGAGCCGGGACAGGGGGTTCACCCCTCCACTTT
-	TRBV6-5	TRBJ1-3	CASSLGGASGNTIYF	TGTGCCAGTAGTTTGGGGGGAGCCTCTGGAAACACCATATATTTT
-	TRBV30	TRBJ2-2	CAWGLGSVELFF	TGTGCTTGGGGATTAGGTAGCGTAGAGCTGTTTTTT
-	TRBV28	TRBJ1-2	CASSRLDYTF	TGTGCCAGCAGCCGCTTAGACTACACCTTC
TRBD1	TRBV10-2	TRBJ1-5	CASSESRTGGNQPQHF	TGCGCCAGCAGTGAGTCGAGAACAGGGGGCAATCAGCCCCAGCATTTT
-	TRBV27	TRBJ2-1	CASSLSGGPHNEQFF	TGTGCCAGCAGTTTGTCAGGAGGGCCCCACAATGAGCAGTTCTTC
-	TRBV5-1	TRBJ2-7	CASSLAPAASVTYEQYF	TGCGCCAGCAGCTTGGCCCCAGCGGCTAGCGTCACTTACGAGCAGTACTTC
TRBD1	TRBV29-1	TRBJ2-7	CSVEVQGALYEQYF	TGCAGCGTTGAAGTGCAGGGGGCACTTTACGAGCAGTACTTC
TRBD1	TRBV27	TRBJ2-7	CASSLRGQLYEQYF	TGTGCCAGCAGTTTAAGGGGACAGCTCTACGAGCAGTACTTC
TRBD1	TRBV27	TRBJ2-7	CASSFNRGDEQYF	TGTGCCAGCAGTTTCAACAGGGGAGACGAGCAGTACTTC
-	TRBV7-9	TRBJ1-2	CASSLGTRGGYTF	TGTGCCAGCAGCTTAGGGACAAGAGGTGGCTACACCTTC
-	TRBV19	TRBJ1-3	CATAGFSGNTIYF	TGTGCCACCGCAGGGTTCTCTGGAAACACCATATATTTT
-	TRBV7-9	TRBJ2-1	CASSSRQNEQFF	TGTGCCAGCAGCTCCAGACAAAATGAGCAGTTCTTC
-	TRBV27	TRBJ2-3	CASKKSRVNRIGTDTQYF	TGTGCCAGCAAGAAATCTAGGGTGAACAGGATTGGGACAGATACGCAGTATTTT
TRBD1	TRBV13	TRBJ1-3	CASSLTGELTGNTIYF	TGTGCCAGCAGCTTGACAGGGGAACTCACTGGAAACACCATATATTTT
-	TRBV4-1	TRBJ2-2	CASSRADGPGELFF	TGCGCCAGCAGCCGAGCGGACGGACCCGGGGAGCTGTTTTTT
-	TRBV2	TRBJ2-5	CASSPGSIYEETQYF	TGTGCCAGCAGCCCCGGGAGCATATACGAAGAGACCCAGTACTTC
TRBD1	TRBV9	TRBJ2-2	CASSAGGSDTGELFF	TGTGCCAGCAGCGCAGGGGGCTCGGACACCGGGGAGCTGTTTTTT
-	TRBV10-2	TRBJ2-7	CASSESNRRLGFYEQYF	TGCGCCAGCAGTGAGTCGAACCGGAGACTAGGTTTCTACGAGCAGTACTTC
TRBD2	TRBV5-4	TRBJ2-2	CAGLPTSVVGELFF	TGTGCCGGCCTTCCAACTAGCGTGGTCGGGGAGCTGTTTTTT
-	TRBV4-2	TRBJ1-1	CASSQVGGLGTEAFF	TGTGCCAGCAGCCAAGTGGGGGGGCTTGGCACTGAAGCTTTCTTT
TRBD1	TRBV14	TRBJ2-1	CASSLGDSSYNEQFF	TGTGCCAGCAGCCTTGGGGACAGCTCCTACAATGAGCAGTTCTTC